The TCR beta chain under discussion was sequenced for a study of blood T cell repertoires in COVID-19. Study in general: The analysed material was cDNA or gDNA that came from T cells, B-cell-depleted T cells, or PBMCs.

Trimming took off 6 bases at V and 7 bases at J, with 18 bases between the two ends. From germline, CDR1 is SGHTA and CDR2 FQGNSA. This CDR3 is built from 15 residues. Sequencing used immunoSEQ multiplex PCR; TCRdb keeps in-frame clones, though not all of them. In the table there are roughly 120,000 clones, about 88% of which are singletons. The sample was peripheral blood. This sequence joins TRBV7-2 and TRBJ2-2; a weak D match, TRBD2 (5 bases). The clonotype comes from a woman in her fifties or sixties with acute or convalescent COVID-19. This chain's CDR3 is CASSRGQGVYGELFF. CDR3 nucleotides: TGTGCCAGCAGTCGAGGGCAAGGCGTGTACGGGGAGCTGTTTTTT.